Sequencing of this TCR beta chain was carried out in a study of Ad26.COV2.S vaccination and SARS-CoV-2 variants. Noted treatment: approximately 18 received Ad26.COV2.S at low or high dose, single or two shots; five or six received placebo; per-sample allocation not given. Each sample was drawn 63 days after the first injection (of vaccine or placebo). CDR3 size: 15 residues. V was pared by 6 bases and J by 2 bases, with 17 bases between. Germline V lookup: CDR1 MNHEY, CDR2 SVGAGI. Assay used: immunoSEQ multiplex PCR; TCRdb lists only in-frame clones, some missing. This sample carries about 400,000 clones, about four fifths of them seen once, and the ten largest clones take around 7.4%.

This receptor was taken from a person aged 18 to 59 who received the Ad26.COV2.S COVID-19 vaccine or a placebo. The rearrangement uses TRBV6-5 and TRBJ2-7; D remains ambiguous. The sequenced sample was peripheral blood, obtained in a trial of Ad26.COV2.S vaccine versus placebo. DNA for the CDR3: TGTGCCAGCAGCACCCAGACGGTGGACCCCTACGAGCAGTACTTC. Residues: CASSTQTVDPYEQYF.